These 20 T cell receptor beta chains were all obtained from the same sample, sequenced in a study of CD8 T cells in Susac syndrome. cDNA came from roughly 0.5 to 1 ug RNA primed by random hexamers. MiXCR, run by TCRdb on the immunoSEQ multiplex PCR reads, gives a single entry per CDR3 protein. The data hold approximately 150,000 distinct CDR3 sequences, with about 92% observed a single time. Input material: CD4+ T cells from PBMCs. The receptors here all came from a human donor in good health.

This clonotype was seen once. The CDR3 DNA reads TGTGCCAGCAGCCGTAACGCGGGGGAGCAAGAGACCCAGTACTTC. This encodes CASSRNAGEQETQYF. The rearrangement joins TRBV7-9 to TRBJ2-5; 7 bases line up with TRBD2. Per the germline V gene, CDR1 is SEHNR and CDR2 is FQNEAQ (reference sequence). The CDR3 runs 15 residues. J lost 2 bases, V lost 5 bases, and 8 bases had no gene match.

CDR3 sequence (DNA): TGCAGTGTCCAGTCCTCAGCGGGGGGAGCAGATACGCAGTATTTT. Translating it yields CSVQSSAGGADTQYF. The J gene is TRBJ2-3, the V gene TRBV20-1, with TRBD2 matching 9 bases. Germline V lookup: CDR1 DFQATT, CDR2 SNEGSKA (reference sequence). The junction had 12 bases not matched to a gene; V was cut back by 7 bases and J by 4 bases. The CDR3 loop spans 15 amino acids.

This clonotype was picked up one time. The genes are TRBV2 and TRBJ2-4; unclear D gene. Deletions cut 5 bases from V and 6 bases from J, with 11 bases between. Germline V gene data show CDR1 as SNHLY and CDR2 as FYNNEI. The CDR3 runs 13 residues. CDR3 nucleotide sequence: TGTGCCAGCAGTACAGAATCCCGAAACATTCAGTACTTC. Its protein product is CASSTESRNIQYF.

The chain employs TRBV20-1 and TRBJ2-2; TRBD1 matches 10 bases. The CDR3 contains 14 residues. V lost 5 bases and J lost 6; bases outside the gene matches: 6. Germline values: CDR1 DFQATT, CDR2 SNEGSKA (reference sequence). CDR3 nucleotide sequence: TGCAGTGCTTTGGACAGGGGGTTTTCCGGGGAGCTGTTTTTT. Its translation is CSALDRGFSGELFF.

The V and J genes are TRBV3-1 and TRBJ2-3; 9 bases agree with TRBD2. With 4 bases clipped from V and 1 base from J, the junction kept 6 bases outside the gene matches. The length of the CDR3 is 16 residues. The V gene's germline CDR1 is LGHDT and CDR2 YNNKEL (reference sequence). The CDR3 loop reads CASSPPASGGTDTQYF. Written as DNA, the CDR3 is TGTGCCAGCAGCCCCCCGGCTAGCGGGGGCACAGATACGCAGTATTTT.

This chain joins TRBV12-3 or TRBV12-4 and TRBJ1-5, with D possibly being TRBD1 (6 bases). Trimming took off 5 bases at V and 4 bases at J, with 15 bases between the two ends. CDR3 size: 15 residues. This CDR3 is CASSPSTGLNQPQHF. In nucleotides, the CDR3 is TGTGCCAGCAGTCCCTCGACAGGACTTAATCAGCCCCAGCATTTT.

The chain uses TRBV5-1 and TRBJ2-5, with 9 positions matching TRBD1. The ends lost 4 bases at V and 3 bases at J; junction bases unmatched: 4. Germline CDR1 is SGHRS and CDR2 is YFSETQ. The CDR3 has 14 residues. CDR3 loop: CASSLRDREETQYF. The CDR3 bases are TGCGCCAGCAGCCTCCGGGACAGGGAAGAGACCCAGTACTTC.

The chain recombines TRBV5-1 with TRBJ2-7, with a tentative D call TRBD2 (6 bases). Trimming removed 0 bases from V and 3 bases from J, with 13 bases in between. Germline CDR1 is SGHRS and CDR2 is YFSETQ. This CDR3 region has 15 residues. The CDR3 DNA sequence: TGCGCCAGCAGCTTGGAAGCGGGTTCCATCTACGAGCAGTACTTC. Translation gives CASSLEAGSIYEQYF.

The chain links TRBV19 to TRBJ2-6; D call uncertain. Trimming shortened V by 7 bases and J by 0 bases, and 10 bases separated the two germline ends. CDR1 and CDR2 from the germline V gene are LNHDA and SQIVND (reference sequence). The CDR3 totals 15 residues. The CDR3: CASIPGYSGANVLTF. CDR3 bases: TGTGCCAGTATCCCTGGTTACTCTGGGGCCAACGTCCTGACTTTC.

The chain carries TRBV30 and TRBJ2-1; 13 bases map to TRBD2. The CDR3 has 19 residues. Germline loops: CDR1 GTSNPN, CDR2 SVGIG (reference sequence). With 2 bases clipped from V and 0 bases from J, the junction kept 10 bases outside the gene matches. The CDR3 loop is CAWSIRLAGGRSSYNEQFF. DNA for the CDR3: TGTGCCTGGAGTATCAGACTAGCGGGGGGCCGCAGCTCCTACAATGAGCAGTTCTTC.

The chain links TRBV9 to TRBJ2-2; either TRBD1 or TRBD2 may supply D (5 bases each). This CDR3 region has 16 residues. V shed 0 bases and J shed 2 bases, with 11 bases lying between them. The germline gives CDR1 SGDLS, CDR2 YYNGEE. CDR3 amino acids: CASSVGGTLNTGELFF. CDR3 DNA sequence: TGTGCCAGCAGCGTAGGGGGGACCCTCAACACCGGGGAGCTGTTTTTT.

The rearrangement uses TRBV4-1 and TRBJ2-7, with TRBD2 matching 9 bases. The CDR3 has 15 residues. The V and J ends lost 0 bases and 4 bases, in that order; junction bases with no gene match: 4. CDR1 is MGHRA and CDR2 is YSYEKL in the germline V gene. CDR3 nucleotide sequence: TGCGCCAGCAGCCAAGATCCGACTAGCGGATACGAGCAGTACTTC. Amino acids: CASSQDPTSGYEQYF.

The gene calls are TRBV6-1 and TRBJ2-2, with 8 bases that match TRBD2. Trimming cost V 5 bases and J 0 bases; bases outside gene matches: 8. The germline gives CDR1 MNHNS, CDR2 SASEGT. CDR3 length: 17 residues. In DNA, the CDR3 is TGTGCCAGCAGTAGGGCGGGGGGCGTAGCGAACACCGGGGAGCTGTTTTTT. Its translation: CASSRAGGVANTGELFF.

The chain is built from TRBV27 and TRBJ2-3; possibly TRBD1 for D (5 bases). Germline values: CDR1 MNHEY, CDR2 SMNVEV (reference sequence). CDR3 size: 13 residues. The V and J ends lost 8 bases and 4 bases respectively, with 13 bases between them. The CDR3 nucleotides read TGTGCCAGCGGGGATTGGGGCGCAGATACGCAGTATTTT. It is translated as CASGDWGADTQYF.

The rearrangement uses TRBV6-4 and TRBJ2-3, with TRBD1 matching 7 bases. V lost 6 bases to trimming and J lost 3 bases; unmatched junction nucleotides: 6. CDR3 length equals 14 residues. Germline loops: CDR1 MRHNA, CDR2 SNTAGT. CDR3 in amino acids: CASRRRQGTDTQYF. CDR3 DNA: TGTGCCAGCAGAAGAAGACAGGGAACAGATACGCAGTATTTT.

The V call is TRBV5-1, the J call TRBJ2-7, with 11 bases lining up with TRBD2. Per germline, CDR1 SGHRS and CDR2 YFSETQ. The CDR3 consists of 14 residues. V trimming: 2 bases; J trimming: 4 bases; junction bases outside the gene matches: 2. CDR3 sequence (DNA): TGCGCCAGCAGCTTCGGGACTAGCGGTTACGAGCAGTACTTC. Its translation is CASSFGTSGYEQYF.

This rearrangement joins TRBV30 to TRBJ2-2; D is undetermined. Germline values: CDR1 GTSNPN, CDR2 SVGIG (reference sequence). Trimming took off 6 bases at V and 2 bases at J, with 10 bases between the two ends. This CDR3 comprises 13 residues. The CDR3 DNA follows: TGTGCCTGCAAAGGGCCCAACACCGGGGAGCTGTTTTTT. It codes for CACKGPNTGELFF.

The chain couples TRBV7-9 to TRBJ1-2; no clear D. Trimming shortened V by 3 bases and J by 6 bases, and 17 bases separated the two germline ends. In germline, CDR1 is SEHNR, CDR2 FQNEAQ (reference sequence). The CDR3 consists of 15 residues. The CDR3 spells CASSLSSANNDGYTF. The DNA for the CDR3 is TGTGCCAGCAGCTTGTCGTCAGCGAACAACGATGGCTACACCTTC.

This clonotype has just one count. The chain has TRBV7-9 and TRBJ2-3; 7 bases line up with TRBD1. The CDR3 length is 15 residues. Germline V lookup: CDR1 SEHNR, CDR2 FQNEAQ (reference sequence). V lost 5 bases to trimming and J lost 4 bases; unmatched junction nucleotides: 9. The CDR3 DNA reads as TGTGCCAGCAGCCCCGGGACAGTCTCCTCAGATACGCAGTATTTT. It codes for CASSPGTVSSDTQYF.

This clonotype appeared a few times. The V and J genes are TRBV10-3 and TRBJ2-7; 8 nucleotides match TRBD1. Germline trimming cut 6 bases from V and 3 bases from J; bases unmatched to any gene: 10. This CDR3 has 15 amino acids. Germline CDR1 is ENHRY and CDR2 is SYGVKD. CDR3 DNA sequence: TGTGCCATCAGGCCCAGGGGGCTCCCCAACTACGAGCAGTACTTC. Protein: CAIRPRGLPNYEQYF.